This passage covers 27 T cell receptor beta chains from one sample sequenced in a study of Graves' ophthalmopathy and Graves' hyperthyroidism. Amplifying from RNA transcripts, the study obtained TCR beta CDR3 regions. The first-round RT-PCR employed HTBI primers together with the Qiagen OneStep RT-PCR kit. A multiplex PCR was then performed as the second round. MiXCR was run by TCRdb on the multiplex PCR reads, yielding one entry per CDR3 protein. The sample has roughly 300,000 distinct CDR3 sequences, 15% to 20% seen once; the top ten hold approximately 13%. The sample consisted of peripheral blood. The source is an adult man with Graves' ophthalmopathy.

This clonotype was detected ten times or more. The chain combines TRBV30 with TRBJ1-5; 8 nucleotides match TRBD1. This CDR3 region has 13 residues. V gave up 7 bases and J gave up 6 bases; unmatched junction bases: 8. In germline, CDR1 is GTSNPN, CDR2 SVGIG (reference sequence). This chain's CDR3 is CALQGGGSQPQHF. CDR3 sequence (DNA): TGTGCCTTACAGGGGGGTGGAAGTCAGCCCCAGCATTTT.

At least ten counts were recorded for this clonotype. V and J are TRBV27 and TRBJ1-1; 7 bases align to TRBD1. CDR3 length: 15 residues. Germline CDR1 MNHEY, CDR2 SMNVEV (reference sequence). After removal of 5 bases from V and 3 bases from J, the junction contained 9 bases not matched to a gene. CDR3: CASSGSQTGYTEAFF. In DNA, the CDR3 is TGTGCCAGCAGTGGCTCGCAGACAGGGTACACTGAAGCTTTCTTT.

Points on this clonotype: A read error may explain this, as a much larger clone is one base away. The chain couples TRBV28 to TRBJ2-7, with TRBD2 identical over 7 bases. The germline V gene encodes CDR1 MDHEN and CDR2 SYDVKM. The CDR3 spans 12 residues. The CDR3: CVSIGGGDEQYF. The CDR3 region has the DNA TGTGTCAGCATCGGGGGAGGGGACGAGCAGTACTTC.

This clonotype was seen ten or more times. This rearrangement joins TRBV6-1 to TRBJ2-2; the match to TRBD1 covers 7 bases. The germline CDR1 and CDR2 sequences are MNHNS and SASEGT. Trimming took 6 bases from V and 6 from J; bases not matched to a gene: 10. The CDR3 is 15 amino acids. CDR3 bases: TGTGCCAGCAGAAAACCCACCGGGACAGCCGGGGAGCTGTTTTTT. It encodes CASRKPTGTAGELFF.

The chain links TRBV12-3 or TRBV12-4 to TRBJ2-2; D may be TRBD2 (6 bases). The CDR3 length is 16 residues. V was trimmed by 2 bases and J by 3 bases, leaving 13 bases between them. The CDR3 loop is CASSLLSGADTGELFF. In DNA form, the CDR3 reads TGTGCCAGCAGTTTATTGTCGGGAGCGGACACCGGGGAGCTGTTTTTT.

Remarks on this clonotype: This may be a read error, as it is one base from a much larger clone. The missing conserved phenylalanine or tryptophan at the end of this CDR3 makes a read error likely. V is TRBV25-1 and J is TRBJ2-2; D not certain. Germline assignment: CDR1 MGHDK and CDR2 SYGVNS. V lost 3 bases, J lost 6 bases, and 5 bases lay in between. The CDR3 has 12 residues. The CDR3 sequence is CASSEGSGELFL. As DNA, the CDR3 is TGTGCCAGCAGTGAGGGGTCCGGGGAGCTGTTTCTT.

This clonotype was counted many times. The chain is built from TRBV7-2 and TRBJ2-7; D is possibly TRBD2 (6 bases). Deletions cut 5 bases from V and 6 bases from J, with 17 bases between. This CDR3 has 14 residues. Germline loops: CDR1 SGHTA, CDR2 FQGNSA. CDR3 sequence (DNA): TGTGCCAGCAGCGCCGGGACTCTCCCCCTCGAGCAGTACTTC. Protein product: CASSAGTLPLEQYF.

This clonotype has a count of ten or more. The genes are TRBV6-6 and TRBJ2-6; 10 nucleotides align to TRBD1. Per germline, CDR1 MNHNY and CDR2 SVGAGI (reference sequence). With V trimmed by 7 bases and J by 0 bases, 12 bases remained unmatched. CDR3 length: 19 amino acids. As DNA, the CDR3 is TGTGCCAGCACCAGGACGGGACAGGGGCGTTTCTCTGGGGCCAACGTCCTGACTTTC. This codes for CASTRTGQGRFSGANVLTF.

This clonotype was counted ten times or more. J is TRBJ1-5 and V is TRBV27, with D unresolved. Trimming shortened V by 4 bases and J by 4 bases, and 11 bases separated the two germline ends. CDR3 length equals 14 residues. In germline, CDR1 is MNHEY, CDR2 SMNVEV (reference sequence). The CDR3 protein is CASSSPSRNQPQHF. In nucleotides, the CDR3 is TGTGCCAGCAGTTCCCCCTCCAGGAATCAGCCCCAGCATTTT.

This clonotype has at least ten counts. This chain connects TRBV27 to TRBJ2-5, with 9 nucleotides matching TRBD2. The V and J ends lost 3 bases and 7 bases, in that order; junction bases with no gene match: 3. This CDR3 comprises 13 residues. The germline CDR1 and CDR2 sequences are MNHEY and SMNVEV (reference sequence). The CDR3 region has the DNA TGTGCCAGCAGTTTTAGGCGGGAGGGGACCCAGTACTTC. This sequence encodes CASSFRREGTQYF.

This clonotype showed up just a few times. The V and J genes are TRBV2 and TRBJ2-5; TRBD2 aligns across 11 bases. The germline CDR1 and CDR2 sequences are SNHLY and FYNNEI. This CDR3 spans 15 amino acids. V lost 4 bases and J lost 4; bases outside the gene matches: 5. CDR3 protein: CASSVETSGAETQYF. The CDR3 bases are TGTGCCAGCAGTGTGGAGACTAGCGGGGCAGAGACCCAGTACTTC. The complete variable domain, with remaining parts taken from reference TRBV2 and TRBJ2-5, reads EPEVTQTPSHQVTQMGQEVILRCVPISNHLYFYWYRQILGQKVEFLVSFYNNEISEKSEIFDDQFSVERPDGSNFTLKIRSTKLEDSAMYFCASSVETSGAETQYFGPGTRLLVL.

This clonotype was recorded at least ten times. The chain recombines TRBV6-5 with TRBJ2-7; TRBD1 agrees at 7 bases. This CDR3 has 15 amino acids. V shed 5 bases and J 1 base; nucleotides not matched to a gene: 8. CDR1 is MNHEY and CDR2 is SVGAGI in the germline V gene. CDR3 DNA: TGTGCCAGCAGTACCCACATGGGACAGTCCTACGAGCAGTACTTC. This gives the protein CASSTHMGQSYEQYF.

This clonotype was seen ten or more times. The V call is TRBV3-1, the J call TRBJ1-3; D uncertain. The CDR3 loop spans 13 amino acids. Between the trimmed V and J ends, which lost 1 base and 4 bases, there was a span of 5 bases. Per the germline V gene, CDR1 is LGHDT and CDR2 is YNNKEL (reference sequence). DNA of the CDR3: TGTGCCAGCAGCCAAGGGTTCGGAAACACCATATATTTT. Translating gives CASSQGFGNTIYF. Looking up the rest from reference TRBV3-1 and TRBJ1-3 gives the full variable domain: DTAVSQTPKYLVTQMGNDKSIKCEQNLGHDTMYWYKQDSKKFLKIMFSYNNKELIINETVPNRFSPKSPDKAHLNLHINSLELGDSAVYFCASSQGFGNTIYFGEGSWLTVV.

The chain joins TRBV28 to TRBJ1-1; 8 bases are shared with TRBD1. Germline V gives CDR1 MDHEN, CDR2 SYDVKM. The V segment lost 4 bases and the J segment 8 bases; nucleotides outside the gene matches: 12. The CDR3 sequence is 15 residues long. As DNA, the CDR3 is TGTGCCAGCAGTTCACAGGGGGTCCTGGGTTCCGAAGCTTTCTTT. Protein sequence: CASSSQGVLGSEAFF. The entire variable domain, with the rest obtained from reference TRBV28 and TRBJ1-1, is as follows: DVKVTQSSRYLVKRTGEKVFLECVQDMDHENMFWYRQDPGLGLRLIYFSYDVKMKEKGDIPEGYSVSREKKERFSLILESASTNQTSMYLCASSSQGVLGSEAFFGQGTRLTVV.

The rearrangement uses TRBV25-1 and TRBJ2-7; TRBD1 matches 9 bases. The V gene end was trimmed by 8 bases and the J gene end by 1 base; junction bases not matched to a gene: 9. This CDR3 spans 15 amino acids. Germline V gene data show CDR1 as MGHDK and CDR2 as SYGVNS. Written as DNA, the CDR3 is TGTGCCAGCCCTAGGGACAGGGTTCAGTCCTACGAGCAGTACTTC. It specifies CASPRDRVQSYEQYF.

This clonotype has at least ten counts. The chain combines TRBV5-1 with TRBJ1-5; D uncertain. The ends were cut back, 0 bases at V and 1 base at J, with 8 bases in the middle. Per germline, CDR1 SGHRS and CDR2 YFSETQ. The CDR3 consists of 15 residues. The CDR3 reads CASSLDGVSNQPQHF. In nucleotides, the CDR3 is TGCGCCAGCAGCTTGGACGGGGTGAGCAATCAGCCCCAGCATTTT.

This clonotype was seen at least ten times. The chain joins TRBV10-3 to TRBJ2-7, with TRBD1 matching 10 bases. V was pared by 9 bases and J by 4 bases, with 3 bases of the junction left unmatched. Germline assignment: CDR1 ENHRY and CDR2 SYGVKD. CDR3 length equals 12 residues. CDR3 amino acids: CAMGTGAYEQYF. CDR3 nucleotides: TGTGCCATGGGGACAGGGGCGTACGAGCAGTACTTC.

The rearrangement uses TRBV20-1 and TRBJ2-7; perhaps TRBD2 as D (6 bases). The CDR3 length is 11 residues. Germline V gene data show CDR1 as DFQATT and CDR2 as SNEGSKA (reference sequence). V dropped 3 bases and J dropped 7 bases, with 10 bases sitting between them. In DNA, the CDR3 is TGCAGTGCTAGGGCGGGACGGGAGCAGTACTTC. The encoded protein is CSARAGREQYF.

This clonotype was seen repeatedly, ten times or more. The gene calls are TRBV19 and TRBJ2-5; D might be TRBD1 (7 bases). Per germline, CDR1 LNHDA and CDR2 SQIVND (reference sequence). The CDR3 contains 13 residues. Deletions cut 9 bases from V and 4 bases from J, with 15 bases between. As DNA, the CDR3 is TGTGCCAGCAGACAGGGACTGGGAGAGACCCAGTACTTC. It translates to CASRQGLGETQYF.

This clonotype was counted at least ten times. The junction departs from the called germline gene at one end, perhaps through a read error. The rearrangement joins TRBV7-2 to TRBJ2-7; TRBD2 matches at 10 bases. The CDR3 loop spans 14 amino acids. Germline V gives CDR1 SGHTA, CDR2 FQGNSA. The CDR3, as DNA: TGTGCCAGCAGCGTAGCGGGGGGACACTACGAGCAGTACTTC. This gives the protein CASSVAGGHYEQYF.

In its sample, this clonotype was seen many times. V is TRBV13 and J is TRBJ2-7; 9 bases fit TRBD1. Trimming removed 0 bases from V and 4 bases from J; junction bases left unmatched: 4. The length of the CDR3 is 15 residues. Germline V CDR1 and CDR2: PRHDT, FYEKMQ (reference sequence). The CDR3 loop is CASSLGTGGSYEQYF. As DNA, the CDR3 is TGTGCCAGCAGCTTAGGCACAGGGGGCTCGTACGAGCAGTACTTC.

The rearrangement joins TRBV3-1 to TRBJ1-2; the D is unclear. This CDR3 has 12 amino acids. V was cut by 1 base and J by 7 bases, with 7 bases left in between. Germline-derived CDR1 and CDR2 are LGHDT and YNNKEL (reference sequence). The CDR3 DNA is TGTGCCAGCAGCCAAGGTCCCGTTGGCTACACCTTC. Protein: CASSQGPVGYTF.

The genes are TRBV11-1 and TRBJ1-5; D is perhaps TRBD1 (6 bases). CDR3 length: 17 amino acids. The germline CDR1 and CDR2 sequences are SGHAT and FQDESV (reference sequence). V lost 1 base and J lost 0, with 13 bases in between. Written as DNA, the CDR3 is TGTGCCAGCAGCTTAGGAGGGGGAAGGTATAGCAATCAGCCCCAGCATTTT. As protein: CASSLGGGRYSNQPQHF.

This chain uses TRBV5-1 with TRBJ2-5; 14 bases align to TRBD2. V lost 0 bases, J lost 5 bases, and 3 bases stayed unmatched. Per germline, CDR1 SGHRS and CDR2 YFSETQ. This CDR3 region has 16 residues. The chain's CDR3 is CASSLGLAGGSETQYF. The CDR3 nucleotides are TGCGCCAGCAGCTTGGGACTAGCGGGAGGGTCCGAGACCCAGTACTTC.

This clonotype was observed at least ten times. V and J are TRBV5-1 and TRBJ1-2, with TRBD1 matching 9 bases. The CDR3 runs to 15 residues. J gave up 7 bases and V 1 base, and 8 bases lay outside the gene matches. Looked up from germline, CDR1 is SGHRS and CDR2 is YFSETQ. CDR3 DNA sequence: TGCGCCAGCAGCTTGTCCGGGACAGGGATGTTTGGCTACACCTTC. It specifies CASSLSGTGMFGYTF.

There are many counts of this clonotype. The CDR3 loop reads CATSRSGGEQYF. The CDR3 DNA follows: TGTGCCACCAGCAGGTCGGGGGGAGAGCAGTACTTC. The rearrangement links TRBV15 to TRBJ2-7; 7 positions agree with TRBD2. The germline gives CDR1 LNHNV, CDR2 YYDKDF (reference sequence). J gave up 7 bases and V 3 bases, and 3 bases lay outside the gene matches. The CDR3 sequence is 12 residues long.

This clonotype has ten or more counts. This rearrangement joins TRBV19 to TRBJ1-5; D not resolved. From germline, CDR1 is LNHDA and CDR2 SQIVND (reference sequence). The V end lost 0 bases, the J end lost 6 bases, and 9 bases lay between the germline ends. There are 14 residues in the CDR3. CDR3: CASSIEGLFQPQHF. CDR3 nucleotide sequence: TGTGCCAGTAGTATAGAGGGGTTGTTTCAGCCCCAGCATTTT. The whole variable domain, remainder taken from reference TRBV19 and TRBJ1-5, is DGGITQSPKYLFRKEGQNVTLSCEQNLNHDAMYWYRQDPGQGLRLIYYSQIVNDFQKGDIAEGYSVSREKKESFPLTVTSAQKNPTAFYLCASSIEGLFQPQHFGDGTRLSIL.